This T cell receptor beta chain emerged from a study of OX40 agonist ivuxolimab in advanced cancers. V shed 6 bases, J shed 11 bases, and the junction held 6 bases outside the gene matches. CDR3 length equals 10 residues. The V gene's germline CDR1 is DFQATT and CDR2 SNEGSKA (reference sequence). Produced via immunoSEQ multiplex PCR; TCRdb's table is partial and in-frame only. The table shows over 55,000 clones, with approximately 80% occurring only once. The chain carries TRBV20-1 and TRBJ2-5, with TRBD1 matching 7 bases. The material sequenced was CD4+ or CD8+ T cells sorted from blood, taken in a trial of the OX40 agonist ivuxolimab. This TCR was sampled from an adult with an advanced solid tumor such as melanoma, head and neck, liver or kidney cancer. CDR3 residues: CSAEDRDQYF. The CDR3 bases are TGCAGTGCGGAAGACAGGGATCAGTACTTC.